Below, 15 T cell receptor beta chains from the same sample are listed, as sequenced in a study of shared clonotypes between healthy human individuals. TCRdb keeps only in-frame clones here, not all; method: immunoSEQ multiplex PCR. Here the sample spans about 490,000 clones, around 80% being singletons. What was sequenced was PBMCs. The receptors here all came from a woman aged 40 to 55 in good health. Some clones in this sample may be carry-over from other donors' samples.

J is TRBJ2-5 and V is TRBV5-1; no definite D call. V was cut by 5 bases and J by 1 base, with 12 bases left in between. Germline-derived CDR1 and CDR2 are SGHRS and YFSETQ. The CDR3 has 14 residues. The CDR3 sequence is CASRRSNPQETQYF. The CDR3 DNA is TGCGCCAGCAGACGAAGCAATCCCCAAGAGACCCAGTACTTC.

This rearrangement joins TRBV25-1 to TRBJ2-7; 7 bases align to TRBD1. CDR1 and CDR2 (germline): MGHDK, SYGVNS. The trim removed 5 bases at V and 0 bases at J, leaving 4 bases unmatched. This CDR3 has 14 amino acids. CDR3 loop: CASSKGQSSYEQYF. In DNA form, the CDR3 reads TGTGCCAGCAGTAAGGGACAGAGCTCCTACGAGCAGTACTTC.

This clone was detected once. The chain employs TRBV9 and TRBJ1-3; TRBD1 aligns across 9 bases. The germline CDR1 and CDR2 sequences are SGDLS and YYNGEE. The CDR3 is 16 residues long. V lost 4 bases to trimming and J lost 2 bases; unmatched junction nucleotides: 7. CDR3 DNA sequence: TGTGCCAGCAGCCCCCACCGACAGGGGGCTGGAAACACCATATATTTT. Translation gives CASSPHRQGAGNTIYF.

Concerning this clone: The germline gene is not matched at one end of the junction; a read error may be the cause. The rearrangement joins TRBV6-6 to TRBJ2-5; possibly TRBD2 for D (6 bases). The CDR3 loop spans 13 amino acids. Germline V lookup: CDR1 MNHNY, CDR2 SVGAGI (reference sequence). CDR3 nucleotide sequence: TGTGCCAGCAGTGGGGGGTACCAAGAGACCCGGTACTTC. This encodes CASSGGYQETRYF.

The V gene is TRBV10-3, the J gene TRBJ2-5, with D perhaps matching TRBD2 (6 bases). V lost 8 bases and J 5 bases, leaving 18 bases between the germline ends. This CDR3 has 14 residues. Germline lookup yields CDR1 ENHRY and CDR2 SYGVKD. The CDR3 coding sequence is TGTGCCATCGGCGCATCCGGGGGTGGGGAGACCCAGTACTTC. This sequence encodes CAIGASGGGETQYF.

The chain carries TRBV28 and TRBJ1-5; perhaps TRBD1 as D (6 bases). With 5 bases removed from V and 5 bases from J, the gap between germline ends came to 19 bases. Germline V gene sequence: CDR1 MDHEN, CDR2 SYDVKM. CDR3 size: 16 residues. The CDR3 spells CASSLSGGRIHQPQHF. The CDR3 DNA follows: TGTGCCAGCAGTCTCTCGGGGGGGCGCATTCATCAGCCCCAGCATTTT.

This clone has only a few counts. The rearrangement uses TRBV5-4 and TRBJ2-1, with 11 bases identical to TRBD2. This CDR3 has 16 amino acids. CDR1 and CDR2 from the germline V gene are SGHNT and YYREEE (reference sequence). J lost 4 bases, V lost 6 bases, and 9 bases had no gene match. As DNA, the CDR3 is TGTGCCAGCAACGCACATAGCGGGAGGGATTACAATGAGCAGTTCTTC. Translation: CASNAHSGRDYNEQFF.

The rearrangement joins TRBV27 to TRBJ1-2, with a weak D call TRBD1 (6 bases). Trimming removed 5 bases from V and 6 bases from J, with 22 bases in between. The CDR3 covers 16 residues. Germline CDR1 reads MNHEY; CDR2 reads SMNVEV (reference sequence). The CDR3 reads CASSKRGTRSTNGYTF. The CDR3 DNA reads as TGTGCCAGCAGTAAAAGGGGGACCCGATCAACGAATGGCTACACCTTC.

This clone was picked up one time. The V call is TRBV4-1, the J call TRBJ2-5, with D unclear. This CDR3 region has 14 residues. Germline values: CDR1 MGHRA, CDR2 YSYEKL. The V gene lost 0 bases and the J gene lost 5 bases, with 10 bases spanning the gap. CDR3 sequence (DNA): TGCGCCAGCAGCCAAGAAGCACAGTGGGAGACCCAGTACTTC. Amino acid sequence: CASSQEAQWETQYF.

The CDR3 region has the DNA TGTGCCAGCTCACAAAGAGCTTCGCCCCAGGGGGCCGGGGAGCTGTTTTTT. Amino acids: CASSQRASPQGAGELFF. V gene TRBV18 combines with J gene TRBJ2-2; the match to TRBD1 covers 7 bases. CDR1 KGHSH and CDR2 LQKENI come from the germline V gene. CDR3 length: 17 residues. The J segment lost 6 bases and the V segment lost 4 bases, leaving 14 bases of the junction unmatched.

V usage is TRBV7-2 and J usage is TRBJ1-4; perhaps TRBD1 as D (5 bases). Germline V gene lookup returns CDR1 SGHTA and CDR2 FQGNSA. The CDR3 is 15 amino acids. With 2 bases removed from V and 5 bases from J, the gap between germline ends came to 12 bases. The CDR3 DNA is TGTGCCAGCAGCTTACAGGCGGGGCTGAATGAAAAACTGTTTTTT. It is translated as CASSLQAGLNEKLFF.

This clone was detected only once. Just one base apart from a much larger clone, this may be a read error. Other DNA sequences from this sample encode an identical CDR3 as well. CDR3 nucleotide sequence: TGCAGCGTTGGTACTAGTGGGAGAGAAGAGCAGTACTTC. This encodes CSVGTSGREEQYF. This chain connects TRBV29-1 to TRBJ2-7; D may be TRBD2 (5 bases). Germline CDR1 is SQVTM and CDR2 is ANQGSEA. V lost 4 bases to trimming and J lost 7 bases, with 17 bases between them. This CDR3 is 13 amino acids long.

This rearrangement joins TRBV30 to TRBJ2-3, with D possibly being TRBD1 or TRBD2 (5 bases each). CDR1 is GTSNPN, CDR2 SVGIG, per germline (reference sequence). V lost 2 bases, J lost 4 bases, and 25 bases lay in between. The CDR3 extends over 18 amino acids. This CDR3 is CAWSIPTPGTGRPDTQYF. As DNA, the CDR3 is TGTGCCTGGAGTATCCCAACCCCCGGGACCGGGCGGCCAGATACGCAGTATTTT.

This chain connects TRBV28 to TRBJ1-2; 7 bases fit TRBD1. Germline assignment: CDR1 MDHEN and CDR2 SYDVKM. V lost 7 bases to trimming and J lost 6 bases; unmatched junction nucleotides: 8. The CDR3 covers 13 residues. CDR3 amino acids: CASNRDSHDGYTF. The CDR3 nucleotides are TGTGCCAGCAATAGGGACAGTCACGATGGCTACACCTTC.

With respect to this clone: This likely reflects a read error, since a far larger clone is one base away. The same CDR3 arises from other DNA sequences in this sample as well. The chain employs TRBV10-3 and TRBJ2-3, with D tentatively TRBD1 or TRBD2 (5 bases each). Germline V gives CDR1 ENHRY, CDR2 SYGVKD. Trimming stripped 5 bases from V and 2 bases from J, with 8 bases between. CDR3 length: 13 amino acids. CDR3 sequence (DNA): TGTGCCATCAGTAGGGGAGCCACAGATACGCAGTATTTT. Residues: CAISRGATDTQYF.